This T cell receptor (beta chain) was sequenced during a study of blood T cell repertoires in COVID-19. Study summary: The analysed material was cDNA or gDNA that came from T cells, B-cell-depleted T cells, or PBMCs.

This clone came up a few times. Other DNA variants within this sample encode the same CDR3. Here immunoSEQ multiplex PCR was the method, and the copy in TCRdb shows in-frame clones only, minus some. The table lists approximately 410,000 clones, about nine tenths of them singletons. CDR3 length equals 15 residues. V shed 3 bases, J shed 1 base, and the junction held 6 bases outside the gene matches. Looked up from germline, CDR1 is SGDLS and CDR2 is YYNGEE. This clonotype originated in a woman aged 25-40 years with active or convalescent COVID-19. The sample was peripheral blood. This chain uses TRBV9 with TRBJ1-1, with 7 bases that match TRBD1. The CDR3: CASSATGTANTEAFF. CDR3 sequence (DNA): TGTGCCAGCAGCGCCACCGGGACAGCGAACACTGAAGCTTTCTTT.